The rows below give T cell receptor beta chains drawn from one sample of a study of blood T cell repertoires in COVID-19. Libraries were prepared by immunoSEQ multiplex PCR; TCRdb keeps only in-frame clonotypes and omits some of them. Of about 200,000 clones in the sample, 86% were seen once. The sequenced sample was PBMCs or T cells enriched from blood (not recorded which). The source of these receptors is a woman aged 40 to 50 with acute COVID-19. CDR3s include the opening cysteine and the closing phenylalanine or tryptophan. Each record gives: J gene, CDR3 length, clone size, D gene, V gene, CDR3 protein, CDR3 DNA. A D gene is named only where the DNA matches it firmly. Clone size appears in some rows only: once, few, many, or a class for an expanded clone.

j_gene: TRBJ1-3; len: 14; abundance: few; d_gene: TRBD1; v_gene: TRBV3-1/TRBV3-2; CDR3aa: CASSRQGAGNTIYF; CDR3nt: TGTGCCAGCAGCCGACAGGGCGCTGGAAACACCATATATTTT
j_gene: TRBJ2-7; len: 15; abundance: -; d_gene: TRBD2; v_gene: TRBV5-4; CDR3aa: CASSLVASGKYEQYF; CDR3nt: TGTGCCAGCAGCTTGGTGGCTAGCGGGAAGTACGAGCAGTACTTC
j_gene: TRBJ2-1; len: 16; abundance: -; d_gene: TRBD2; v_gene: TRBV7-9; CDR3aa: CASSLYPSGGNNEQFF; CDR3nt: TGTGCCAGCAGCTTATACCCTAGCGGGGGAAACAATGAGCAGTTCTTC
j_gene: TRBJ2-5; len: 14; abundance: -; d_gene: TRBD2; v_gene: TRBV28; CDR3aa: CASGGGLYQETQYF; CDR3nt: TGTGCCAGCGGGGGGGGACTTTACCAAGAGACCCAGTACTTC
j_gene: TRBJ2-6; len: 19; abundance: once; d_gene: TRBD1; v_gene: TRBV14; CDR3aa: CASSQFWDSHRSGANVLTF; CDR3nt: TGTGCCAGCAGCCAATTCTGGGACAGCCATCGGTCTGGGGCCAACGTCCTGACTTTC
j_gene: TRBJ2-5; len: 12; abundance: once; d_gene: TRBD2; v_gene: TRBV29-1; CDR3aa: CSVEGEGQTQYF; CDR3nt: TGCAGCGTTGAAGGGGAGGGACAGACCCAGTACTTC
j_gene: TRBJ2-3; len: 16; abundance: -; d_gene: -; v_gene: TRBV4-1; CDR3aa: CASSQEEGGPTDTQYF; CDR3nt: TGCGCCAGCAGCCAAGAAGAGGGCGGGCCCACAGATACGCAGTATTTT
j_gene: TRBJ1-2; len: 15; abundance: -; d_gene: -; v_gene: TRBV4-1; CDR3aa: CASSQVTGQHYGYTF; CDR3nt: TGCGCCAGCAGCCAAGTAACAGGGCAGCACTATGGCTACACCTTC
j_gene: TRBJ2-2; len: 17; abundance: -; d_gene: TRBD2; v_gene: TRBV5-1; CDR3aa: CASSLATSGLYTGELFF; CDR3nt: TGCGCCAGCAGCTTGGCAACTAGCGGACTTTATACCGGGGAGCTGTTTTTT
j_gene: TRBJ2-1; len: 18; abundance: -; d_gene: TRBD1; v_gene: TRBV7-2; CDR3aa: CASSSLGLGGQSYNEQFF; CDR3nt: TGTGCCAGCAGCTCATTAGGGCTAGGGGGACAGTCCTACAATGAGCAGTTCTTC
j_gene: TRBJ1-5; len: 13; abundance: -; d_gene: -; v_gene: TRBV19; CDR3aa: CASSMVGSRTQHF; CDR3nt: TGTGCCAGTAGTATGGTGGGCAGTCGGACCCAGCATTTT
j_gene: TRBJ2-1; len: 12; abundance: -; d_gene: -; v_gene: TRBV28; CDR3aa: CASSVVYNEQFF; CDR3nt: TGTGCCAGCAGTGTAGTCTACAATGAGCAGTTCTTC
j_gene: TRBJ1-2; len: 17; abundance: -; d_gene: TRBD1; v_gene: TRBV7-2; CDR3aa: CASSLTFGQGTNYGYTF; CDR3nt: TGTGCCAGCAGCTTAACTTTCGGACAGGGAACGAACTATGGCTACACCTTC
j_gene: TRBJ1-3; len: 16; abundance: once; d_gene: -; v_gene: TRBV9; CDR3aa: CASSPPPGRSGNTIYF; CDR3nt: TGTGCCAGCAGCCCCCCGCCGGGTCGCTCTGGAAACACCATATATTTT
j_gene: TRBJ2-5; len: 15; abundance: -; d_gene: TRBD2; v_gene: TRBV9; CDR3aa: CASSVGPGTSVTQYF; CDR3nt: TGTGCCAGCAGCGTAGGGCCAGGGACTAGCGTAACCCAGTACTTC
j_gene: TRBJ2-7; len: 12; abundance: once; d_gene: -; v_gene: TRBV7-2; CDR3aa: CASSLTSRRQYF; CDR3nt: TGTGCCAGCAGCTTAACTAGCAGGCGGCAGTACTTC
j_gene: TRBJ2-7; len: 15; abundance: few; d_gene: TRBD1; v_gene: TRBV14; CDR3aa: CASSPGGTGGYEQYF; CDR3nt: TGTGCCAGCAGCCCAGGCGGGACAGGGGGCTACGAGCAGTACTTC